This TCR beta chain was captured in a study of T cells in Graves' hyperthyroidism and ophthalmopathy. What was amplified from RNA transcripts were TCR beta CDR3 regions. With the HTBI primer set, the TCR CDR3 went through a first round of RT-PCR. MiXCR, applied by TCRdb to the multiplex PCR reads, yields one record per CDR3 protein. The data show under 400,000 distinct CDR3 sequences, with 15% to 19% seen just once and about 30% held by the top ten. Points from the study as a whole: In the analysis, a 13 V-J model separated ophthalmopathy from stable hyperthyroidism.

This clonotype turned up a few times. Its target is not known. This CDR3 is 14 amino acids long. J was trimmed by 6 bases and V by 4 bases; bases with no gene match: 7. Germline lookup yields CDR1 MGHRA and CDR2 YSYEKL. The rearrangement links TRBV4-1 to TRBJ1-1, with 8 positions matching TRBD1. The sequenced sample consisted of blood. The sequence came from a woman between 18 and 30 years old with Graves' hyperthyroidism that later progressed to Graves' ophthalmopathy. The chain's CDR3 is CASSPDRGAPEAFF. Here the CDR3 DNA reads TGCGCCAGCAGCCCCGACAGGGGCGCTCCTGAAGCTTTCTTT.